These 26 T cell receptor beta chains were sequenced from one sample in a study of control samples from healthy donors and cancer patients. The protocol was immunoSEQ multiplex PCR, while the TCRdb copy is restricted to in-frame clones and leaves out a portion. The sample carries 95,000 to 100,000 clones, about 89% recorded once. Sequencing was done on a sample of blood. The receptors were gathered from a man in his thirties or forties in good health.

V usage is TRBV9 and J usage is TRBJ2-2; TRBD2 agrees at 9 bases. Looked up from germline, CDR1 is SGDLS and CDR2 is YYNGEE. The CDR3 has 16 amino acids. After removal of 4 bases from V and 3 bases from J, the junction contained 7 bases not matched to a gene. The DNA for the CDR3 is TGTGCCAGCAGCTTGGTAGCGGGGGCCTACACCGGGGAGCTGTTTTTT. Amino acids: CASSLVAGAYTGELFF.

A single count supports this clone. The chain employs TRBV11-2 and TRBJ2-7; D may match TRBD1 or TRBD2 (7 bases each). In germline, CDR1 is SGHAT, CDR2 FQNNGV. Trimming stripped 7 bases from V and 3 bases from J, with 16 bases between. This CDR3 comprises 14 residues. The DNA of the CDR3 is TGTGCCAGCATCCGCAGGGGGGAGGGCTACGAGCAGTACTTC. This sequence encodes CASIRRGEGYEQYF.

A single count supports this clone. The CDR3 region has the DNA TGTGCCAGCAGCTTAGGAGGCCAATGGGGTCACTATGGCTACACCTTC. Translated, it gives CASSLGGQWGHYGYTF. The chain is built from TRBV11-3 and TRBJ1-2; D gene unclear. The germline gives CDR1 SGHNT, CDR2 YENEEA. V lost 1 base to trimming and J lost 3 bases, with 15 bases between them. The CDR3 consists of 16 residues. Full variable domain (remainder filled in from reference TRBV11-3 and TRBJ1-2): EAGVVQSPRYKIIEKKQPVAFWCNPISGHNTLYWYLQNLGQGPELLIRYENEEAVDDSQLPKDRFSAERLKGVDSTLKIQPAELGDSAVYLCASSLGGQWGHYGYTFGSGTRLTVV.

The CDR3 DNA sequence: TGCAGTGCTAGGGGAGGAAACACCATATATTTT. Protein: CSARGGNTIYF. The rearrangement uses TRBV20-1 and TRBJ1-3; no clear D gene. Trimming left V 3 bases short and J 4 bases short, with 4 bases between. This CDR3 comprises 11 residues. Germline V gene lookup returns CDR1 DFQATT and CDR2 SNEGSKA (reference sequence).

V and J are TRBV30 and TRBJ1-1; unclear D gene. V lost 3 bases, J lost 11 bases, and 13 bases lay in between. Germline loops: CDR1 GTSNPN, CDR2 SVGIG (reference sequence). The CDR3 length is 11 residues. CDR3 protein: CAWRDVIIAFF. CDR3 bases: TGTGCCTGGAGGGACGTAATTATTGCTTTCTTT.

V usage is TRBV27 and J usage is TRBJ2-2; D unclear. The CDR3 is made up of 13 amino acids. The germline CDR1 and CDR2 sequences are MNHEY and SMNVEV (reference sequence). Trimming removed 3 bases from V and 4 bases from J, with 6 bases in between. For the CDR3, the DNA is TGTGCCAGCAGTTTTTTGGGCACCGGGGAGCTGTTTTTT. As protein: CASSFLGTGELFF.

The CDR3 region is CASSGWTGRNQPQHF. DNA of the CDR3: TGTGCCAGCAGCGGTTGGACAGGGAGGAATCAGCCCCAGCATTTT. The chain has TRBV5-6 and TRBJ1-5, with TRBD1 identical over 8 bases. Trimming removed 4 bases from V and 4 bases from J; junction bases left unmatched: 7. The CDR3 contains 15 residues. Germline values: CDR1 SGHDT, CDR2 YYEEEE.

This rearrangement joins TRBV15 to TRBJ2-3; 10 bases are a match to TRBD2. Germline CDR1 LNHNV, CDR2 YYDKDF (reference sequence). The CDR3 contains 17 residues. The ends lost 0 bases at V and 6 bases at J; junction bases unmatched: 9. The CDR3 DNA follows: TGTGCCACCAGCAGAGATCGCGGGCTAGCGGGAGCCGATACGCAGTATTTT. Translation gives CATSRDRGLAGADTQYF.

The chain's CDR3 is CASSQIGNTIYF. CDR3 bases: TGTGCCAGCAGCCAGATTGGAAACACCATATATTTT. This chain joins TRBV6-6 and TRBJ1-3; D not resolved. The V end was cut by 6 bases, the J end by 3 bases, with 6 bases between. The CDR3 spans 12 residues. Germline values: CDR1 MNHNY, CDR2 SVGAGI (reference sequence).

DNA for the CDR3: TGCGCCAGCAGCACCCGGGACGGGAGAAAGGGAGCTTTCTTT. Amino acid sequence: CASSTRDGRKGAFF. The genes are TRBV10-1 and TRBJ1-1, with a tentative D call TRBD1 (5 bases). The CDR3 consists of 14 residues. Germline assignment: CDR1 WNHNN and CDR2 SYGVQD (reference sequence). V lost 6 bases and J lost 10, with 21 bases in between.

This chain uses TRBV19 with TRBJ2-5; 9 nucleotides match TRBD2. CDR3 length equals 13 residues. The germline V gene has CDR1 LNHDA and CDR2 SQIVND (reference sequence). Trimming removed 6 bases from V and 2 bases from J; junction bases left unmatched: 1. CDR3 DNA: TGTGCCAGTAGGACTAGCGGACAAGAGACCCAGTACTTC. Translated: CASRTSGQETQYF.

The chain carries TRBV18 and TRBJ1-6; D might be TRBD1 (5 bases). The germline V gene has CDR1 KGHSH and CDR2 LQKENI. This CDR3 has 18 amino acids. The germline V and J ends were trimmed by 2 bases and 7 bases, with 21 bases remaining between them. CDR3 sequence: CASSPLAAGRDLNSPLHF. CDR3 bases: TGTGCCAGCTCACCATTAGCGGCAGGAAGGGACCTCAATTCACCCCTCCACTTT.

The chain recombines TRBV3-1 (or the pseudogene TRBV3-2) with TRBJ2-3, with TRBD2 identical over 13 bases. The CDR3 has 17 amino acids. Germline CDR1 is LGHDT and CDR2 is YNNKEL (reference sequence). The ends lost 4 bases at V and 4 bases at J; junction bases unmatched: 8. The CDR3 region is CASSRGGLAGLADTQYF. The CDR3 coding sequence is TGTGCCAGCAGCCGGGGGGGACTAGCGGGATTAGCAGATACGCAGTATTTT.

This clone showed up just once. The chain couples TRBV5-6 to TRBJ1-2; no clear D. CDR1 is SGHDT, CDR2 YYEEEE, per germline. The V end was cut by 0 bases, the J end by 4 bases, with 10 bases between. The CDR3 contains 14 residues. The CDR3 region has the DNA TGTGCCAGCAGCTTGGAGCCTAAGGCCTATGGCTACACCTTC. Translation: CASSLEPKAYGYTF.

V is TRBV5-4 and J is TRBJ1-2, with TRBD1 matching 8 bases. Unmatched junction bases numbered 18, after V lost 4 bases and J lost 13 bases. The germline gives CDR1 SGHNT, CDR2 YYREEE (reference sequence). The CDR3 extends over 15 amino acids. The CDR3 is CASSPPRTGKEGSTF. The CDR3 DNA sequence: TGTGCCAGCAGCCCACCAAGGACAGGGAAGGAGGGTAGCACCTTC. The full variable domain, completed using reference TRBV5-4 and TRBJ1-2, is ETGVTQSPTHLIKTRGQQVTLRCSSQSGHNTVSWYQQALGQGPQFIFQYYREEENGRGNFPPRFSGLQFPNYSSELNVNALELDDSALYLCASSPPRTGKEGSTFGSGTRLTVV.

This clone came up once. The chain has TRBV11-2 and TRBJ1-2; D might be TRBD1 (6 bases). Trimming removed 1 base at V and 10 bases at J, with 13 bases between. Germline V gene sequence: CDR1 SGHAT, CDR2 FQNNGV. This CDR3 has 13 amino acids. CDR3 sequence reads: CASSLAGGVDYTF. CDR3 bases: TGTGCCAGCAGCTTAGCTGGGGGCGTCGACTACACCTTC.

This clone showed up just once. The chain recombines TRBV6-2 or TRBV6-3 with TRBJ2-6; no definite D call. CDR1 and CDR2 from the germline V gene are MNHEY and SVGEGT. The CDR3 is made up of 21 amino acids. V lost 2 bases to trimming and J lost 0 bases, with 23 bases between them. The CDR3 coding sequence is TGTGCCAGCAGTTACGTACGAGTCAGGCCGACCCCCCTCTCTGGGGCCAACGTCCTGACTTTC. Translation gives CASSYVRVRPTPLSGANVLTF.

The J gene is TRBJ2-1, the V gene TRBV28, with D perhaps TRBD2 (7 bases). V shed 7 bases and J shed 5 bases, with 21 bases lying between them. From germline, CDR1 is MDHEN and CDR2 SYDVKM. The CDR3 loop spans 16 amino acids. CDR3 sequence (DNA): TGTGCCAGCATCCCTGGGGGGGGGAGGACAGACAATGAGCAGTTCTTC. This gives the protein CASIPGGGRTDNEQFF.

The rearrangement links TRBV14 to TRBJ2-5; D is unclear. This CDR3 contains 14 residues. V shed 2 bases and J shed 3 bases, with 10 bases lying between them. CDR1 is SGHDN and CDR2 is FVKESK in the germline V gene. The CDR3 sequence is CASSQISTKETQYF. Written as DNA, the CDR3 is TGTGCCAGCAGCCAAATTTCTACAAAAGAGACCCAGTACTTC.

In nucleotides, the CDR3 is TGTGCCATCAGTGTAGCTGGACAGAGTTCTAACTATGGCTACACCTTC. It translates to CAISVAGQSSNYGYTF. The chain is built from TRBV10-3 and TRBJ1-2, with D maybe TRBD1 (6 bases). There are 16 residues in the CDR3. The V gene lost 4 bases and the J gene lost 0 bases, with 15 bases spanning the gap. CDR1 is ENHRY, CDR2 SYGVKD, per germline.

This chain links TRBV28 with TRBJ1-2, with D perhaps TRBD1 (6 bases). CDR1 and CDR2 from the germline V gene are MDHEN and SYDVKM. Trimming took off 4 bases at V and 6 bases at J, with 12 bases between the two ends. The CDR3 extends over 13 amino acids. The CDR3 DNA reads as TGTGCCAGCAGTTCAAACAGGGTAGATGGCTACACCTTC. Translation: CASSSNRVDGYTF.

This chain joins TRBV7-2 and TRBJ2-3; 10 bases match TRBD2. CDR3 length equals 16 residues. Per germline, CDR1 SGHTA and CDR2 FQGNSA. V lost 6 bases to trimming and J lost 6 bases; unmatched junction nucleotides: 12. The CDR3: CASRPPSGGTWDTQYF. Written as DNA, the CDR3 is TGTGCCAGCAGACCCCCTAGCGGGGGAACATGGGATACGCAGTATTTT.

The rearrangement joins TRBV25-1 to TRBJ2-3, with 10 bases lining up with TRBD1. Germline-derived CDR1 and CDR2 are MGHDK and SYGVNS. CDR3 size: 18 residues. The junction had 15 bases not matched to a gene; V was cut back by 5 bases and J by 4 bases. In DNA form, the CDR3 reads TGTGCCAGCAGTCTAAAACTAAGGGACAGGGGAGAGGCAGATACGCAGTATTTT. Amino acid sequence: CASSLKLRDRGEADTQYF.

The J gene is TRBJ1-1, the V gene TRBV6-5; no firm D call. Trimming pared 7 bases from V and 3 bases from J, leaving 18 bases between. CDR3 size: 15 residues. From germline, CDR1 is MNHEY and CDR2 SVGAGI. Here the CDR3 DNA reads TGTGCCAGCACTAAGGCTGGGTTGTTGGACACTGAAGCTTTCTTT. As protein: CASTKAGLLDTEAFF.

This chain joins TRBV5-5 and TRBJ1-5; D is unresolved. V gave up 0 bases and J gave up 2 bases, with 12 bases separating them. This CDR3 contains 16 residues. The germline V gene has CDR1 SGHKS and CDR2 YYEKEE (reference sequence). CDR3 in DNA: TGTGCCAGCAGCTTGGCGGGCGGTTGGGGCAATCAGCCCCAGCATTTT. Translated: CASSLAGGWGNQPQHF.

CDR3 protein: CASSRQGFETGANVLTF. The CDR3 DNA reads TGTGCCAGCTCACGACAGGGGTTTGAGACTGGGGCCAACGTCCTGACTTTC. This chain joins TRBV7-2 and TRBJ2-6; 8 nucleotides agree with TRBD1. Looked up from germline, CDR1 is SGHTA and CDR2 is FQGNSA. The CDR3 runs 17 residues. With 8 bases clipped from V and 2 bases from J, the junction kept 11 bases outside the gene matches.